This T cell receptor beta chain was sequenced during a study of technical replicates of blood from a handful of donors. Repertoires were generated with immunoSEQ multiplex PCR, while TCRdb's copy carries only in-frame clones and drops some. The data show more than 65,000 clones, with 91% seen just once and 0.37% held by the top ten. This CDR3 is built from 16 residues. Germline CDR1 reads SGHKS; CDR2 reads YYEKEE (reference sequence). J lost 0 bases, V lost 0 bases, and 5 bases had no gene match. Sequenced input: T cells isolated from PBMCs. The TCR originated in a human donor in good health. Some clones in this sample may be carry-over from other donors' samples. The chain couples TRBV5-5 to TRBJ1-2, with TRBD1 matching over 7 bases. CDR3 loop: CASSLALGTANYGYTF. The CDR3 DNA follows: TGTGCCAGCAGCTTGGCTCTTGGGACAGCTAACTATGGCTACACCTTC.